What follows are 10 T cell receptor beta chains derived from one specimen sequenced in a study of blood T cell dynamics during melanoma immunotherapy. Only in-frame clones appear in the TCRdb table, and some are missing; sequencing was by immunoSEQ multiplex PCR. The sample records approximately 25,000 clones, approximately 90% being singletons. Time point: pre-treatment baseline. Here the sequenced sample was blood, taken from a patient treated with checkpoint blockade. The origin of the receptors is a human donor with melanoma.

This chain connects TRBV27 to TRBJ2-1; no firm D call. CDR1 is MNHEY and CDR2 is SMNVEV in the germline V gene (reference sequence). CDR3 length: 15 residues. Trimming took off 1 base at V and 6 bases at J, with 13 bases between the two ends. The CDR3 DNA reads as TGTGCCAGCAGTTTATTCCGGGTATTGATCAATGAGCAGTTCTTC. As protein: CASSLFRVLINEQFF.

The chain links TRBV2 to TRBJ2-7; a possible D gene is TRBD1 (5 bases). In germline, CDR1 is SNHLY, CDR2 FYNNEI. Trimming took 3 bases from V and 6 from J, leaving 12 bases between them. The CDR3 has 13 amino acids. The CDR3 spells CASSEQGLSEQYF. CDR3 DNA sequence: TGTGCCAGCAGTGAGCAGGGTTTGAGCGAGCAGTACTTC. The entire variable domain, with the rest obtained from reference TRBV2 and TRBJ2-7, is as follows: EPEVTQTPSHQVTQMGQEVILRCVPISNHLYFYWYRQILGQKVEFLVSFYNNEISEKSEIFDDQFSVERPDGSNFTLKIRSTKLEDSAMYFCASSEQGLSEQYFGPGTRLTVT.

The chain carries TRBV28 and TRBJ1-5; 11 bases fit TRBD1. The CDR3 runs 15 residues. Trimming removed 5 bases from V and 6 bases from J; junction bases left unmatched: 6. Germline V CDR1 and CDR2: MDHEN, SYDVKM. CDR3 residues: CASSGGQGGFQPQHF. CDR3 bases: TGTGCCAGCAGTGGGGGACAGGGGGGTTTTCAGCCCCAGCATTTT.

This clone was seen once. The rearrangement links TRBV15 to TRBJ1-3, with D uncertain. CDR1 is LNHNV, CDR2 YYDKDF, per germline (reference sequence). The CDR3 is made up of 14 amino acids. V lost 0 bases to trimming and J lost 3 bases, with 6 bases between them. CDR3 DNA: TGTGCCACCAGCAGAGAGACCAGTGGAAACACCATATATTTT. Protein product: CATSRETSGNTIYF.

The CDR3 nucleotides read TGTGCCAGATCTATTAGCTCTGGAAACACCATATATTTT. It specifies CARSISSGNTIYF. The chain employs TRBV2 and TRBJ1-3; no clear D. CDR1 is SNHLY and CDR2 is FYNNEI in the germline V gene. The CDR3 is 13 residues long. V lost 9 bases to trimming and J lost 0 bases, with 9 bases between them.

The V call is TRBV7-3, the J call TRBJ2-3; 8 bases match TRBD1. V shed 5 bases, J shed 1 base, and the junction held 5 bases outside the gene matches. CDR1 and CDR2 from the germline V gene are SGHTA and FQGTGA. The CDR3 has 15 amino acids. The CDR3 DNA sequence: TGTGCCAGCAGCCCTGGACAGGGCCGCACAGATACGCAGTATTTT. Translation gives CASSPGQGRTDTQYF.

The chain recombines TRBV5-1 with TRBJ2-1; 7 bases are a match to TRBD2. From germline, CDR1 is SGHRS and CDR2 YFSETQ. The CDR3 spans 15 residues. V dropped 0 bases and J dropped 7; count of bases not matched to a gene: 7. CDR3 sequence (DNA): TGCGCCAGCAGCTTGGGCGGGAGTCGGTTGAATGAGCAGTTCTTC. Its protein product is CASSLGGSRLNEQFF.

The chain links TRBV27 to TRBJ1-2; 8 nucleotides line up with TRBD1. CDR3 length: 14 amino acids. Germline V gives CDR1 MNHEY, CDR2 SMNVEV (reference sequence). The trim removed 1 base at V and 7 bases at J, leaving 5 bases unmatched. The CDR3, as DNA: TGTGCCAGCAGTTTATGGCAGGGGGCGGGTGGCTACACCTTC. Protein sequence: CASSLWQGAGGYTF.

This chain connects TRBV7-6 to TRBJ1-1; D ambiguous. CDR3 length equals 13 residues. Germline-derived CDR1 and CDR2 are SGHVS and FNYEAQ. The germline V and J ends were trimmed by 4 bases and 5 bases, with 11 bases remaining between them. CDR3 nucleotides: TGTGCCAGCAGCTCCGGGCAGCGAACTGAAGCTTTCTTT. The encoded protein is CASSSGQRTEAFF.

This chain uses TRBV6-1 with TRBJ1-5, with a tentative D call TRBD1 (5 bases). The CDR3 has 15 amino acids. Germline V gene data show CDR1 as MNHNS and CDR2 as SASEGT. V lost 4 bases and J lost 5, with 15 bases in between. In DNA form, the CDR3 reads TGTGCCAGCAGTGTGAAAACGACAGCGGATCAGCCCCAGCATTTT. Protein product: CASSVKTTADQPQHF.